The clone carrying this TCR beta chain was recorded many times. The sample is drawn from a study of low-dose radiotherapy and immunotherapy resistance in tumors. From germline, CDR1 is SQVTM and CDR2 ANQGSEA. The CDR3 contains 15 residues. Trimming removed 4 bases at V and 4 bases at J, with 16 bases between. TRAV- and TRBV-specific primers primed first-strand cDNA, covering alpha and beta chains. With a V-primer adapter and a constant-region primer, TCRs were amplified for roughly 20 PCR cycles. TCRdb reprocessed the reads with MiXCR, giving one entry per CDR3 protein. The repertoire has 95,000 to 100,000 distinct CDR3 sequences, 20% of them found once; the top ten carry over 3.5%. Time point specified: after trial treatment. Documented treatment: LDRT plus nivolumab, ipilimumab, low-dose cyclophosphamide and aspirin (RACIN trial). The treatment that donors received included nivolumab, ipilimumab, aspirin, low-dose cyclophosphamide and low-dose radiotherapy. The patients who were eligible all carried advanced solid tumors that lacked tumor-infiltrating lymphocytes, meaning the tumors were TIL-negative.

This receptor was taken from a male donor with prostate cancer. This sequence joins TRBV29-1 and TRBJ2-2; D is possibly TRBD1 or TRBD2 (5 bases each). Source: PBMCs, taken after low-dose radiotherapy plus immunotherapy. The CDR3 is CSVVDPWGSTGELFF. The CDR3, as DNA: TGCAGCGTTGTAGACCCTTGGGGGAGCACCGGGGAGCTGTTTTTT.